The rows below give T cell receptor beta chains drawn from one sample of a study of T-cell reconstitution after alpha-beta-depleted transplantation in children. TCRdb itself ran the PCR reads through MiXCR, one entry per CDR3 protein. The sample holds approximately 980,000 distinct CDR3 sequences; about 30% are singletons and the top ten take around 30%. Sequencing used PBMCs, mostly from graft donor cells, obtained 360 days after TCRalphabeta/CD19-depleted stem cell transplant. The receptors shown here come from a boy younger than two who had a stem cell transplant for SCID, so the T cells may come from the graft donor. Both conserved end residues are part of each CDR3. The D gene is left open where the match is weak. The size of a clone is reported for some rows only, either as once, few or many, or as a class for expanded clones.

J gene: TRBJ2-3
D gene: TRBD2
V gene: TRBV18
clone size: few
CDR3 protein: CASSSLSGVSTDTQYF
CDR3 DNA: TGTGCCAGCTCATCCCTTAGCGGGGTCTCCACAGATACGCAGTATTTT

J gene: TRBJ2-1
D gene: -
V gene: TRBV29-1
clone size: few
CDR3 protein: CSVVPSRGPYNEQFF
CDR3 DNA: TGCAGCGTTGTCCCCTCTCGAGGCCCCTACAATGAGCAGTTCTTC

J gene: TRBJ1-2
D gene: TRBD1
V gene: TRBV3-1
clone size: few
CDR3 protein: CASSQDRQGSGYTF
CDR3 DNA: TGTGCCAGCAGCCAAGATCGACAGGGCAGTGGCTACACCTTC

J gene: TRBJ2-1
D gene: -
V gene: TRBV2
clone size: many
CDR3 protein: CAIASSMRSSYNEQFF
CDR3 DNA: TGTGCCATCGCCTCCTCGATGCGGAGCTCCTACAATGAGCAGTTCTTC

J gene: TRBJ2-5
D gene: -
V gene: TRBV7-2
clone size: -
CDR3 protein: CASSLEGPRRETQYF
CDR3 DNA: TGTGCCAGCAGCTTAGAAGGTCCCAGGAGGGAGACCCAGTACTTC

J gene: TRBJ2-3
D gene: -
V gene: TRBV10-3
clone size: few
CDR3 protein: CAIRDGVGTDTQYF
CDR3 DNA: TGTGCCATCCGGGATGGGGTGGGCACAGATACGCAGTATTTT

J gene: TRBJ2-7
D gene: TRBD2
V gene: TRBV4-3
clone size: -
CDR3 protein: CASSQHGTRSYEQYF
CDR3 DNA: TGCGCCAGCAGCCAACACGGGACTAGGTCCTACGAGCAGTACTTC

J gene: TRBJ2-7
D gene: -
V gene: TRBV12-3/TRBV12-4
clone size: few
CDR3 protein: CASRRDSLSYEQYF
CDR3 DNA: TGTGCCAGCAGGCGGGACAGTCTCTCCTACGAGCAGTACTTC

J gene: TRBJ1-4
D gene: -
V gene: TRBV6-1
clone size: few
CDR3 protein: CAAGAGGSNEKLFF
CDR3 DNA: TGTGCCGCTGGTGCTGGGGGATCTAATGAAAAACTGTTTTTT

J gene: TRBJ2-7
D gene: TRBD1
V gene: TRBV20-1
clone size: few
CDR3 protein: CSAGQRQGFGYEQYF
CDR3 DNA: TGCAGTGCTGGGCAACGACAGGGTTTTGGCTACGAGCAGTACTTC

J gene: TRBJ2-7
D gene: -
V gene: TRBV5-1
clone size: -
CDR3 protein: CASSSGTYSFYEQYF
CDR3 DNA: TGCGCCAGCAGCTCCGGGACTTATTCCTTCTACGAGCAGTACTTC

J gene: TRBJ1-6
D gene: -
V gene: TRBV20-1
clone size: few
CDR3 protein: CSARRGGTDNSPLHF
CDR3 DNA: TGCAGTGCTAGGAGGGGAGGGACGGATAATTCACCCCTCCACTTT

J gene: TRBJ2-1
D gene: -
V gene: TRBV7-9
clone size: -
CDR3 protein: CASSSTGGLVTYNEQFF
CDR3 DNA: TGTGCCAGCAGCTCCACTGGGGGTTTAGTCACCTACAATGAGCAGTTCTTC

J gene: TRBJ2-5
D gene: -
V gene: TRBV25-1
clone size: few
CDR3 protein: CASSADEAGETQYF
CDR3 DNA: TGTGCCAGCAGTGCGGACGAGGCCGGGGAGACCCAGTACTTC

J gene: TRBJ1-1
D gene: -
V gene: TRBV7-9
clone size: -
CDR3 protein: CASSLGWTETEAFF
CDR3 DNA: TGTGCCAGCAGCTTAGGTTGGACGGAGACTGAAGCTTTCTTT

J gene: TRBJ1-6
D gene: -
V gene: TRBV6-1
clone size: -
CDR3 protein: CASSANLTPLGSPLHF
CDR3 DNA: TGTGCCAGCAGCGCCAATTTGACACCCTTAGGTTCACCCCTCCACTTT

J gene: TRBJ2-7
D gene: -
V gene: TRBV5-1
clone size: few
CDR3 protein: CASSSYSEVSYEQYF
CDR3 DNA: TGCGCCAGCAGCTCCTATTCTGAAGTGTCCTACGAGCAGTACTTC

J gene: TRBJ2-7
D gene: -
V gene: TRBV18
clone size: few
CDR3 protein: CASSPAIAYEQYF
CDR3 DNA: TGTGCCAGCTCACCGGCAATAGCCTACGAGCAGTACTTC